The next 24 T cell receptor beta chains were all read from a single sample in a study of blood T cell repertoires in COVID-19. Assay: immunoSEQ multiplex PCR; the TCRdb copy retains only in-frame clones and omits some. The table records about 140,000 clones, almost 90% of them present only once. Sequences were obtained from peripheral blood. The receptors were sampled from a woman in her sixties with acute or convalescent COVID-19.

In DNA form, the CDR3 reads TGTGCCAGCAGCAGACGGGACAGAGGATCACCCCTCCACTTT. It is translated as CASSRRDRGSPLHF. This rearrangement joins TRBV11-2 to TRBJ1-6, with 7 bases that match TRBD1. Per germline, CDR1 SGHAT and CDR2 FQNNGV. Unmatched junction bases numbered 8, after V lost 5 bases and J lost 10 bases. There are 14 residues in the CDR3.

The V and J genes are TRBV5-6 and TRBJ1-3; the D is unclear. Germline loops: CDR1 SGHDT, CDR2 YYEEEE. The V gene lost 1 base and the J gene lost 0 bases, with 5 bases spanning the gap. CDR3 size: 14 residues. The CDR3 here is CASSLRYSGNTIYF. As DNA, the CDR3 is TGTGCCAGCAGCTTGCGGTACTCTGGAAACACCATATATTTT. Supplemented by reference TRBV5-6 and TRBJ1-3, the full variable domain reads DAGVTQSPTHLIKTRGQQVTLRCSPKSGHDTVSWYQQALGQGPQFIFQYYEEEERQRGNFPDRFSGHQFPNYSSELNVNALLLGDSALYLCASSLRYSGNTIYFGEGSWLTVV.

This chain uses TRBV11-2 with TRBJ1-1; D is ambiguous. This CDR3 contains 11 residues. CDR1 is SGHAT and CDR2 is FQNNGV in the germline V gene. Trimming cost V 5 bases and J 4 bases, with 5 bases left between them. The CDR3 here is CASSHSTEAFF. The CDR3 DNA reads TGTGCCAGCAGCCACAGCACTGAAGCTTTCTTT.

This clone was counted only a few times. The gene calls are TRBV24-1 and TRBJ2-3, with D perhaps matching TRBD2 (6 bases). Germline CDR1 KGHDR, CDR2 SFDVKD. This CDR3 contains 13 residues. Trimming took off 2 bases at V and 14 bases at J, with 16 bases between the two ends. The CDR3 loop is CATSDSGRRGGYF. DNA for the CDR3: TGTGCCACCAGTGATTCGGGACGGAGGGGCGGGTATTTT.

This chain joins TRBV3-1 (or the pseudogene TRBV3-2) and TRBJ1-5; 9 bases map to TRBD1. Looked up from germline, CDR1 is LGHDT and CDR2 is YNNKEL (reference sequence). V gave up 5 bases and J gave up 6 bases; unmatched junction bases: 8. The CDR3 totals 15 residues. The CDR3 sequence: CASSLTGGAGQPQHF. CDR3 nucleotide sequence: TGTGCCAGCAGCTTAACAGGGGGCGCAGGTCAGCCCCAGCATTTT.

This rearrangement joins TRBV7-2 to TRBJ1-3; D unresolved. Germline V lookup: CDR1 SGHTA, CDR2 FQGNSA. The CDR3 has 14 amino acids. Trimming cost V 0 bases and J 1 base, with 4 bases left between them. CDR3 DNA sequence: TGTGCCAGCAGCTTAGCCAGTTCTGGAAACACCATATATTTT. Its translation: CASSLASSGNTIYF.

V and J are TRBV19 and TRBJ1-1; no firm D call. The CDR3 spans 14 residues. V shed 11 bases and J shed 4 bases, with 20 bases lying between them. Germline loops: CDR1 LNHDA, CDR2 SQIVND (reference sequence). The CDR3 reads CARVRGPKSTEAFF. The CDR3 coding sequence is TGTGCCCGTGTCCGGGGTCCTAAAAGCACTGAAGCTTTCTTT.

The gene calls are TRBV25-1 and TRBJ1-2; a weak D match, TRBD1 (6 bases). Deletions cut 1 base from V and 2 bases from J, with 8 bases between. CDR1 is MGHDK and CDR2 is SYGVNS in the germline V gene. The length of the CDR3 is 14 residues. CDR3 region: CASSEWGTNYGYTF. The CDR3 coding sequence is TGTGCCAGCAGTGAATGGGGGACAAACTATGGCTACACCTTC.

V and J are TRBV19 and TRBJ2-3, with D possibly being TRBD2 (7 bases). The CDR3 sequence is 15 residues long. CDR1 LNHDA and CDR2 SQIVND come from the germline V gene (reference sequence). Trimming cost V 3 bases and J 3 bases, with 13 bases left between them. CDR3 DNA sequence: TGTGCCAGTAGTATGGGGGGGCTGGGGACAGATACGCAGTATTTT. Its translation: CASSMGGLGTDTQYF.

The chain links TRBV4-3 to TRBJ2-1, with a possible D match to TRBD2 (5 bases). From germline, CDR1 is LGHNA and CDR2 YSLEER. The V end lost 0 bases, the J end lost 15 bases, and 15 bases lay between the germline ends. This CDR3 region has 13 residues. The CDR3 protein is CASSQDLGRETFF. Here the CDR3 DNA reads TGCGCCAGCAGCCAAGATCTGGGTAGGGAGACGTTCTTC.

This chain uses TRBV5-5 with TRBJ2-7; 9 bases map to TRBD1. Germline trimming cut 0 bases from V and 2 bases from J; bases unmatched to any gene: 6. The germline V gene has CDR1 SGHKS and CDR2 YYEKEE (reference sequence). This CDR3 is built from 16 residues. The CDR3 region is CASSLGTGQGPYEQYF. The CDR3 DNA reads TGTGCCAGCAGCTTGGGAACGGGACAGGGACCCTACGAGCAGTACTTC.

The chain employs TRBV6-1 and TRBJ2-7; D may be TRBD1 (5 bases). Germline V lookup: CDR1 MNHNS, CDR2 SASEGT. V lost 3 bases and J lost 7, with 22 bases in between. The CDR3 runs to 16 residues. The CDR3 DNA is TGTGCCAGCAGTGATATCCCCACAGGCCCTCTCGATGAGCAGTACTTC. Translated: CASSDIPTGPLDEQYF.

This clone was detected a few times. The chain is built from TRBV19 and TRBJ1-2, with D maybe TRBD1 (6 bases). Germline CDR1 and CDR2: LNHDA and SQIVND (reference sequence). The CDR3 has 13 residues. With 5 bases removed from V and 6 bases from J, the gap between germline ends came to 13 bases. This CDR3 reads CASSPQGFDGYTF. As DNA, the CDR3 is TGTGCCAGTAGTCCCCAGGGGTTCGATGGCTACACCTTC.

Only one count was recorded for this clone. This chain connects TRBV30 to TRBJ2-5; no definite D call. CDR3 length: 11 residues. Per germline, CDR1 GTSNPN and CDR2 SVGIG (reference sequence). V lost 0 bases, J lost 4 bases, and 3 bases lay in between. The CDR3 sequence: CAWSVGETQYF. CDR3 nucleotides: TGTGCCTGGAGTGTCGGAGAGACCCAGTACTTC.

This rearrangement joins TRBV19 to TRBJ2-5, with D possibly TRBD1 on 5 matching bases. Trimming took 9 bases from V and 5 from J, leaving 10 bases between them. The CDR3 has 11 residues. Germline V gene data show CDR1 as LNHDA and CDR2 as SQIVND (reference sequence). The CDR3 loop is CARRGAETQYF. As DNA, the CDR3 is TGTGCCAGAAGGGGTGCGGAGACCCAGTACTTC.

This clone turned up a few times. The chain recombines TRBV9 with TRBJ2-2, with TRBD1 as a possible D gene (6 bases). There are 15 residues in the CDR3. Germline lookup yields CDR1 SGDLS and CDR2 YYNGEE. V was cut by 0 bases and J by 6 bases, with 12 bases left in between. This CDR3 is CASSVGNPGAGELFF. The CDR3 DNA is TGTGCCAGCAGCGTAGGGAACCCAGGGGCCGGGGAGCTGTTTTTT.

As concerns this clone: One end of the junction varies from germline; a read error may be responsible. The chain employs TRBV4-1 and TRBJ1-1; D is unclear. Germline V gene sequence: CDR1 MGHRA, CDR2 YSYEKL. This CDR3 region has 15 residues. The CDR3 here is CASSQVNSPNSEAFF. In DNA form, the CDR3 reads TGCGCCAGCAGCCAAGTAAACTCCCCGAACAGTGAAGCTTTCTTT.

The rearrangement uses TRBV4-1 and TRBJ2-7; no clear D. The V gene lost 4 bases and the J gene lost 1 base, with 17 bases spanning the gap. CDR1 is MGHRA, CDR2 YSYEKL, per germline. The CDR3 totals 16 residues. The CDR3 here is CASSRTGLSVSYEQYF. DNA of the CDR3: TGCGCCAGCAGCCGAACCGGCCTCAGCGTGTCCTACGAGCAGTACTTC.

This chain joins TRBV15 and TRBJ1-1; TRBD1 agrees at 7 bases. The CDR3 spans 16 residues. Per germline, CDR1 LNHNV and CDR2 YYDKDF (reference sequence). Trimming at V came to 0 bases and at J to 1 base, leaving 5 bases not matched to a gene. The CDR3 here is CATSRDVGGRNTEAFF. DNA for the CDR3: TGTGCCACCAGCAGAGATGTAGGGGGCAGGAACACTGAAGCTTTCTTT.

The CDR3 protein is CASSLVAGNEKLFF. CDR3 coding DNA: TGTGCCAGCAGCTTAGTTGCGGGGAATGAAAAACTGTTTTTT. The chain has TRBV7-2 and TRBJ1-4; no clear D gene. The CDR3 is made up of 14 amino acids. The germline gives CDR1 SGHTA, CDR2 FQGNSA. V lost 1 base, J lost 5 bases, and 8 bases lay in between.

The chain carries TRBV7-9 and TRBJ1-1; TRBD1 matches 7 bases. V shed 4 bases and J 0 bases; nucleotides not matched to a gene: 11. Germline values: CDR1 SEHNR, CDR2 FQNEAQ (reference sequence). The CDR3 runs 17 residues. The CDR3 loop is CASSSIMGTDMNTEAFF. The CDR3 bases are TGTGCCAGCAGCTCGATAATGGGGACAGACATGAACACTGAAGCTTTCTTT.

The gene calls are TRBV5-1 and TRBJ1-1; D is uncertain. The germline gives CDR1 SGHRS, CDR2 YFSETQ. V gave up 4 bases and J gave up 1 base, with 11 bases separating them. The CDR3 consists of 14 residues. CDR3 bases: TGCGCCAGCAGCACCCGTGGAGGGAACACTGAAGCTTTCTTT. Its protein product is CASSTRGGNTEAFF.

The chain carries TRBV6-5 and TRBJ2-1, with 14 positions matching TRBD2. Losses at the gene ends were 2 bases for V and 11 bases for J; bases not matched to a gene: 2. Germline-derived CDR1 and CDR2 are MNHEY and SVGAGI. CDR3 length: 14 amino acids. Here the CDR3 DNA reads TGTGCCAGCAGTTACCGGACTAGCGGGGGGAAGCAGTTCTTC. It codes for CASSYRTSGGKQFF.

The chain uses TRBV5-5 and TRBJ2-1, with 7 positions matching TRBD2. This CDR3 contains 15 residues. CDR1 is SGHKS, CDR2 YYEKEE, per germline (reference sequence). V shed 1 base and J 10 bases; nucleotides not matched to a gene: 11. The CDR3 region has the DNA TGTGCCAGCAGCTTGAAGCTAGCGGCCTATGGGGAGCAGTTCTTC. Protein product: CASSLKLAAYGEQFF.